This T cell receptor beta chain was found in a study of spatial heterogeneity in lung cancer. Study-level results: Intratumoral expanded alpha and beta TCR counts were found to track tumor mutation counts. Ubiquitous nonsynonymous mutations were tracked by counts of ubiquitous expanded TCRs, and regional ones by counts of regional expanded TCRs.

This clonotype was observed many times. Antigen unknown. Specified time point: sample taken at primary tumor resection. Unsorted samples of tumor, nontumor lung or frozen PBMC had their whole RNA sequenced. From the 5' RACE reads, TCRdb called clonotypes with MiXCR, one entry per CDR3 protein. This sample carries 9,000 to 13,000 distinct CDR3 sequences, 9% to 13% of them seen once, and the ten largest clones take 10% to 15%. The V gene's germline CDR1 is SGHTA and CDR2 FQGTGA. V lost 5 bases to trimming and J lost 5 bases, with 10 bases between them. The CDR3 runs to 12 residues. The receptor was derived from a female donor with early-stage non-small cell lung cancer. The V call is TRBV7-3, the J call TRBJ2-7, with D unresolved. The sample was lung tumor tissue, taken at surgery. The CDR3 sequence: CASSPSGNEQYF. DNA for the CDR3: TGTGCCAGCAGCCCCTCTGGTAACGAGCAGTACTTC.